The present T cell receptor beta chain was sequenced within a study of siplizumab effects on memory and regulatory T cells. Remarks on this clone: As yet, its antigen is unknown.

The study's findings and limits: Roughly 80-95% of proliferating CD4+ or CD8+ clones defied assignment to a naive or memory phenotype. Controls had about 29% Treg-derived mappable alloreactive CD4+ clones on average, versus approximately 70% with siplizumab. Naive T cells seemed more diverse than memory cells and seemed major alloresponse contributors.

CDR3 length: 16 residues. Germline CDR1 reads SGHAT; CDR2 reads FQDESV (reference sequence). Trimming removed 5 bases at V and 9 bases at J, with 20 bases between. Assay: immunoSEQ multiplex PCR; the TCRdb copy retains only in-frame clones and omits some. The table includes about 120,000 clones, 80% to 95% detected once. This chain links TRBV11-1 with TRBJ1-6; D uncertain. Specimen: CD4+ T cells sorted from blood. This TCR derives from a human donor in good health. CDR3 loop: CASSLRLSNLGSPLHF. The CDR3 nucleotides are TGTGCCAGCAGCCTGAGACTGTCCAATTTGGGTTCACCCCTCCACTTT. Full variable domain (rest looked up from reference TRBV11-1 and TRBJ1-6): EAEVAQSPRYKITEKSQAVAFWCDPISGHATLYWYRQILGQGPELLVQFQDESVVDDSQLPKDRFSAERLKGVDSTLKIQPAELGDSAMYLCASSLRLSNLGSPLHFGNGTRLTVT.